A single sample is the source of the 29 T cell receptor beta chains below, sequenced in a study of T cells in Graves' hyperthyroidism and ophthalmopathy. The TCR beta CDR3 regions underwent amplification using RNA transcripts as the source. RT-PCR in the first round (using the HTBI primer set) targeted the TCR CDR3. TCRdb itself ran the multiplex PCR reads through MiXCR, one entry per CDR3 protein. The sample has roughly 530,000 distinct CDR3 sequences, 17% seen once. Sequencing was performed on blood. Source of these receptors: a woman younger than 30 with Graves' ophthalmopathy.

This clonotype occurred many times. This chain joins TRBV11-3 and TRBJ1-2, with 11 bases aligning to TRBD1. Looked up from germline, CDR1 is SGHNT and CDR2 is YENEEA. The CDR3 has 16 amino acids. The V and J ends lost 4 bases and 3 bases, in that order; junction bases with no gene match: 7. The CDR3 is CASSSLRDRGDYGYTF. CDR3 nucleotides: TGTGCCAGCAGCTCACTCCGGGACAGGGGGGACTATGGCTACACCTTC.

In its sample, this clonotype was seen many times. The V call is TRBV27, the J call TRBJ2-1; 12 bases align to TRBD2. This CDR3 comprises 16 residues. V trimming: 6 bases; J trimming: 6 bases; junction bases outside the gene matches: 9. Per germline, CDR1 MNHEY and CDR2 SMNVEV (reference sequence). CDR3 sequence reads: CASRLTSGGQGNEQFF. The DNA of the CDR3 is TGTGCCAGCAGACTGACTAGCGGGGGTCAGGGCAATGAGCAGTTCTTC.

This clonotype has a count of ten or more. V gene TRBV3-1 combines with J gene TRBJ1-4, with D unclear. Trimming took 3 bases from V and 8 from J, leaving 13 bases between them. This CDR3 has 14 residues. Germline V gives CDR1 LGHDT, CDR2 YNNKEL (reference sequence). The CDR3 region is CASSQPPRTEKLFF. Written as DNA, the CDR3 is TGTGCCAGCAGCCAGCCCCCGCGCACAGAAAAACTGTTTTTT.

To note about this clonotype: Being one base from a much bigger clone, this may be a read error. The chain combines TRBV5-1 with TRBJ2-4, with D possibly being TRBD2 (6 bases). The CDR3 runs 17 residues. The germline CDR1 and CDR2 sequences are SGHRS and YFSETQ. The DNA of the CDR3 is TGCGCCAGCAGCTTGCGGGGTCCCTTACTAGCCAAAAACATTCGGTACTTC. Translation: CASSLRGPLLAKNIRYF.

V usage is TRBV19 and J usage is TRBJ1-5; possibly TRBD1 for D (5 bases). Trimming took off 3 bases at V and 1 base at J, with 10 bases between the two ends. Germline values: CDR1 LNHDA, CDR2 SQIVND (reference sequence). The CDR3 loop spans 15 amino acids. This CDR3 reads CASSMGEESNQPQHF. The CDR3 coding sequence is TGTGCCAGTAGTATGGGGGAGGAGAGCAATCAGCCCCAGCATTTT.

Ten or more counts support this clonotype. This sequence joins TRBV4-1 and TRBJ1-5; D gene unclear. This CDR3 has 16 amino acids. From germline, CDR1 is MGHRA and CDR2 YSYEKL. Trimming removed 5 bases at V and 0 bases at J, with 14 bases between. The CDR3 DNA reads as TGCGCCAGCAGCTCCATCCGAGGAAATAGCAATCAGCCCCAGCATTTT. As protein: CASSSIRGNSNQPQHF.

This clonotype was seen at least ten times. The chain recombines TRBV6-1 with TRBJ1-1, with D maybe TRBD1 (6 bases). This CDR3 has 14 amino acids. The V end was cut by 1 base, the J end by 5 bases, with 11 bases between. CDR1 and CDR2 (germline): MNHNS, SASEGT. The CDR3: CASSEEGGWTEAFF. For the CDR3, the DNA is TGTGCCAGCAGTGAAGAGGGGGGGTGGACTGAAGCTTTCTTT.

The CDR3 reads CASSPSPITKDNSPLHF. In nucleotides, the CDR3 is TGTGCCAGCAGTCCTTCACCGATTACGAAGGATAATTCACCCCTCCACTTT. The chain employs TRBV27 and TRBJ1-6, with unresolved D. This CDR3 contains 17 residues. V lost 5 bases and J lost 5, with 19 bases in between. CDR1 is MNHEY, CDR2 SMNVEV, per germline (reference sequence).

V is TRBV25-1 and J is TRBJ1-1; 7 nucleotides line up with TRBD1. The V gene's germline CDR1 is MGHDK and CDR2 SYGVNS. The CDR3 is 16 amino acids. V was clipped by 1 base and J by 2 bases; unmatched bases: 7. The CDR3 reads CASSESWTGVNTEAFF. As DNA, the CDR3 is TGTGCCAGCAGTGAATCCTGGACAGGAGTTAACACTGAAGCTTTCTTT. Combining the CDR3 with reference TRBV25-1 and TRBJ1-1 gives the whole variable domain EADIYQTPRYLVIGTGKKITLECSQTMGHDKMYWYQQDPGMELHLIHYSYGVNSTEKGDLSSESTVSRIRTEHFPLTLESARPSHTSQYLCASSESWTGVNTEAFFGQGTRLTVV.

At least ten counts were recorded for this clonotype. V gene TRBV20-1 combines with J gene TRBJ2-1, with a possible D match to TRBD2 (5 bases). Germline CDR1 and CDR2: DFQATT and SNEGSKA (reference sequence). The V gene lost 3 bases and the J gene lost 2 bases, with 14 bases spanning the gap. The CDR3 sequence is 15 residues long. The DNA of the CDR3 is TGCAGTGCTAGTTTGGTGGCGCGGGCCTACAATGAGCAGTTCTTC. Encoded protein: CSASLVARAYNEQFF.

This clonotype was recorded at least ten times. The chain combines TRBV2 with TRBJ2-1, with D possibly matching TRBD2 (6 bases). V lost 8 bases to trimming and J lost 8 bases, with 10 bases between them. The CDR3 covers 11 residues. Germline-derived CDR1 and CDR2 are SNHLY and FYNNEI. The CDR3 region is CASGLLDEQFF. The CDR3 bases are TGTGCCAGCGGACTACTAGATGAGCAGTTCTTC.

The chain combines TRBV5-6 with TRBJ1-5; D gene unclear. From germline, CDR1 is SGHDT and CDR2 YYEEEE. Trimming took off 0 bases at V and 4 bases at J, with 11 bases between the two ends. CDR3 length equals 15 residues. The CDR3 DNA reads as TGTGCCAGCAGCTTGGGGCAGCTCCCTAATCAGCCCCAGCATTTT. Translating it yields CASSLGQLPNQPQHF.

This clonotype was counted a few times. The V gene is TRBV6-2 or TRBV6-3, the J gene TRBJ1-5; TRBD1 matches at 7 bases. Per germline, CDR1 MNHEY and CDR2 SVGEGT. V dropped 5 bases and J dropped 4; count of bases not matched to a gene: 11. The CDR3 runs to 16 residues. CDR3 sequence: CASSPEQTGMNQPQHF. The CDR3, as DNA: TGTGCCAGCAGTCCCGAACAGACAGGGATGAATCAGCCCCAGCATTTT.

This clonotype was counted many times. The genes are TRBV18 and TRBJ2-6; a weak D match, TRBD1 (6 bases). In germline, CDR1 is KGHSH, CDR2 LQKENI. This CDR3 contains 15 residues. Trimming pared 2 bases from V and 2 bases from J, leaving 7 bases between. The DNA for the CDR3 is TGTGCCAGCTCACCAAGGACAGCTGGGGCCAACGTCCTGACTTTC. Translation: CASSPRTAGANVLTF.

In its sample, this clonotype was seen a few times. The V call is TRBV3-1, the J call TRBJ2-5; D is tentatively TRBD1 or TRBD2 (6 bases each). Germline V gives CDR1 LGHDT, CDR2 YNNKEL (reference sequence). CDR3 size: 15 residues. Trimming took off 0 bases at V and 4 bases at J, with 12 bases between the two ends. The CDR3 protein is CASSQEGGGGETQYF. In DNA form, the CDR3 reads TGTGCCAGCAGCCAAGAGGGAGGAGGGGGAGAGACCCAGTACTTC.

This clonotype has a count of ten or more. The V call is TRBV12-3 or TRBV12-4, the J call TRBJ2-5; D remains unclear. Trimming removed 3 bases at V and 9 bases at J, with 11 bases between. The CDR3 totals 12 residues. In nucleotides, the CDR3 is TGTGCCAGCAGTTTGGGCGGCGAGCCCCAGTACTTC. Translated, it gives CASSLGGEPQYF.

This clonotype was seen repeatedly, ten times or more. The chain employs TRBV20-1 and TRBJ2-3; 9 positions match TRBD2. This CDR3 has 21 amino acids. V was clipped by 6 bases and J by 2 bases; unmatched bases: 27. CDR1 is DFQATT, CDR2 SNEGSKA, per germline (reference sequence). The CDR3 here is CSAPPPLRALERGEVTDTQYF. CDR3 sequence (DNA): TGCAGTGCCCCGCCCCCACTAAGAGCCTTAGAGCGGGGGGAGGTCACAGATACGCAGTATTTT.

The J gene is TRBJ1-5, the V gene TRBV20-1, with TRBD1 identical over 9 bases. This CDR3 has 13 amino acids. V was pared by 6 bases and J by 9 bases, with 9 bases of the junction left unmatched. The germline V gene encodes CDR1 DFQATT and CDR2 SNEGSKA (reference sequence). CDR3 residues: CSAQDRGLGPQHF. CDR3 bases: TGCAGTGCCCAGGACAGGGGCTTGGGGCCCCAGCATTTT.

The CDR3, as DNA: TGTGCCTGGAGTATTAGTCCGTCGGGTGGAGCTTTCTTT. Protein sequence: CAWSISPSGGAFF. The chain carries TRBV30 and TRBJ1-1; unclear D gene. The V gene's germline CDR1 is GTSNPN and CDR2 SVGIG (reference sequence). The CDR3 covers 13 residues. Trimming took 2 bases from V and 10 from J, leaving 17 bases between them.

This clonotype has more than one count but fewer than ten. The chain joins TRBV6-1 to TRBJ1-1; tentatively, D is TRBD1 (5 bases). Germline V gene lookup returns CDR1 MNHNS and CDR2 SASEGT. The CDR3 consists of 12 residues. Trimming took 11 bases from V and 10 from J, leaving 20 bases between them. CDR3 sequence reads: CAVGDPLEIAFF. In DNA, the CDR3 is TGTGCCGTCGGGGACCCGCTTGAGATAGCTTTCTTT.

This clonotype was seen many times. The rearrangement uses TRBV7-3 and TRBJ1-1; D not resolved. This CDR3 is 14 amino acids long. Germline assignment: CDR1 SGHTA and CDR2 FQGTGA. V was trimmed by 3 bases and J by 8 bases, leaving 16 bases between them. The CDR3 spells CASSLVAQGGEAFF. DNA for the CDR3: TGTGCCAGCAGCTTGGTCGCCCAAGGAGGCGAAGCTTTCTTT.

The V gene is TRBV28, the J gene TRBJ1-4; D remains ambiguous. CDR3 size: 15 residues. Trimming removed 6 bases at V and 8 bases at J, with 19 bases between. Germline V gene sequence: CDR1 MDHEN, CDR2 SYDVKM. The chain's CDR3 is CASRNYRGKREKLFF. The CDR3 DNA follows: TGTGCCAGCAGAAATTATAGAGGGAAGAGGGAAAAACTGTTTTTT.

This clonotype occurred many times. The rearrangement links TRBV6-2 or TRBV6-3 to TRBJ2-1; TRBD2 matches 14 bases. Germline CDR1 MNHEY, CDR2 SVGEGT. This CDR3 has 17 residues. V was pared by 7 bases and J by 8 bases, with 13 bases of the junction left unmatched. The DNA for the CDR3 is TGTGCCAGCACCGAAGGGACTAGCGGGGGAGCTGCGGATGAGCAGTTCTTC. Amino acid sequence: CASTEGTSGGAADEQFF.

This clonotype was observed at least ten times. CDR3 amino acids: CASSPTRDRAYEQYF. As DNA, the CDR3 is TGTGCCAGCAGCCCAACCCGGGACAGGGCCTACGAGCAGTACTTC. The chain has TRBV5-5 and TRBJ2-7, with 9 bases that match TRBD1. The germline CDR1 and CDR2 sequences are SGHKS and YYEKEE (reference sequence). V lost 4 bases to trimming and J lost 2 bases; unmatched junction nucleotides: 7. This CDR3 comprises 15 residues.

This clonotype was recorded many times. The chain uses TRBV20-1 and TRBJ2-1; perhaps TRBD2 as D (5 bases). The length of the CDR3 is 12 residues. Germline-derived CDR1 and CDR2 are DFQATT and SNEGSKA (reference sequence). Trimming stripped 6 bases from V and 8 bases from J, with 14 bases between. CDR3 residues: CSAQFSGHEQFF. CDR3 nucleotide sequence: TGCAGTGCCCAGTTCAGCGGCCATGAGCAGTTCTTC.

In its sample, this clonotype was seen many times. The gene calls are TRBV7-3 and TRBJ2-3, with unresolved D. V lost 5 bases, J lost 2 bases, and 17 bases lay in between. Germline CDR1 reads SGHTA; CDR2 reads FQGTGA. The CDR3 runs 16 residues. This CDR3 is CASSPPTDPNTDTQYF. In nucleotides, the CDR3 is TGTGCCAGCAGCCCACCCACGGACCCAAACACAGATACGCAGTATTTT.

The chain is built from TRBV6-6 and TRBJ1-6; D is uncertain. CDR3 size: 14 residues. CDR1 and CDR2 from the germline V gene are MNHNY and SVGAGI (reference sequence). Trimming removed 2 bases from V and 4 bases from J, with 6 bases in between. The CDR3 sequence: CASSYEKYNSPLHF. The CDR3 DNA follows: TGTGCCAGCAGTTACGAGAAGTATAATTCACCCCTCCACTTT.

The rearrangement joins TRBV20-1 to TRBJ2-7; TRBD2 matches at 11 bases. The junction had 17 bases not matched to a gene; V was cut back by 0 bases and J by 4 bases. The length of the CDR3 is 19 residues. In germline, CDR1 is DFQATT, CDR2 SNEGSKA (reference sequence). Written as DNA, the CDR3 is TGCAGTGCTAGAGACCTAAAACGACTAGCGGGATCAAAAGGTTACGAGCAGTACTTC. This translates into CSARDLKRLAGSKGYEQYF.

The rearrangement joins TRBV2 to TRBJ1-2; 11 bases align to TRBD1. The CDR3 totals 13 residues. CDR1 is SNHLY, CDR2 FYNNEI, per germline. CDR3 sequence: CAIRTGGFPGYTF. CDR3 DNA sequence: TGTGCTATTCGGACAGGGGGCTTCCCTGGCTACACCTTC.